This paragraph reports one TCR beta chain. Profiled with immunoSEQ multiplex PCR; TCRdb holds only in-frame clones, not every one. The table shows about 410,000 clones, with approximately 91% occurring only once. Trimming shortened V by 5 bases and J by 0 bases, and 14 bases separated the two germline ends. Germline values: CDR1 SGHVS, CDR2 FQNEAQ. CDR3 length: 15 amino acids. Treatment given: some 20 received Ad26.COV2.S at low or high dose, single or two shots; about five received placebo; per-sample allocation not given. Sampling happened 63 days after the first vaccine or placebo injection. This record comes from a study of Ad26.COV2.S vaccination and SARS-CoV-2 variants. Background on the study: Once, or twice with 56 days between doses, Ad26.COV2.S was given intramuscularly.

The clonotype originates from a person aged 18-60 years who received the Ad26.COV2.S COVID-19 vaccine or a placebo. The starting material was peripheral blood, obtained in a trial of Ad26.COV2.S vaccine versus placebo. This chain uses TRBV7-8 with TRBJ2-7; a possible D gene is TRBD2 (5 bases). The CDR3 coding sequence is TGTGCCAGCAGCCACGATCCGGGAAGCTCCTACGAGCAGTACTTC. Translation: CASSHDPGSSYEQYF.